This T cell receptor (beta chain) was captured by sequencing in a study of OX40 agonist ivuxolimab in advanced cancers. Study-level information: Dosing consisted of intravenous ivuxolimab at 0.01 to 10 mg/kg every 2 weeks.

Study results and caveats: Among expanded peripheral T cells, antigen specificity went undetermined.

TCRdb's copy holds only in-frame clones and misses some; the assay was immunoSEQ multiplex PCR. Of around 80,000 clones in the sample, roughly 88% were seen once. Comments on this clone: The antigen is unknown.

This CDR3 contains 15 residues. CDR1 is SGHDT and CDR2 is YYEEEE in the germline V gene. Between the trimmed V and J ends, which lost 0 bases and 9 bases, there was a span of 13 bases. The chain has TRBV5-6 and TRBJ1-6; TRBD1 might be the D (5 bases). Specimen: CD4+ or CD8+ T cells sorted from blood, collected in a trial of the OX40 agonist ivuxolimab. The sequence derives from an adult with an advanced solid tumor such as melanoma, head and neck, liver or kidney cancer. CDR3 bases: TGTGCCAGCAGCTTGGGATCAGGGAGGTCTTCACCCCTCCACTTT. Amino acids: CASSLGSGRSSPLHF.